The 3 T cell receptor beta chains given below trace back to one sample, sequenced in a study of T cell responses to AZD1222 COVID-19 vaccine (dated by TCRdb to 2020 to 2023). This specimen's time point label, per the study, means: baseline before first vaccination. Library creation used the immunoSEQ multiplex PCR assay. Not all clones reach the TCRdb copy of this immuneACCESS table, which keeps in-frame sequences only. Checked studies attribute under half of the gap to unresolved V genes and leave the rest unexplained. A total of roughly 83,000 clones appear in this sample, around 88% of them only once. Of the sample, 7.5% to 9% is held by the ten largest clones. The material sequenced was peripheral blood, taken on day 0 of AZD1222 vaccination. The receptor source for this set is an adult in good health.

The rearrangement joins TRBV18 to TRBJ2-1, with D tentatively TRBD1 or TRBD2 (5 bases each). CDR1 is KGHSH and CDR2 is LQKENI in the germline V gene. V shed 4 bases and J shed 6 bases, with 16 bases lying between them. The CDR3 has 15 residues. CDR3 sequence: CASSLWGLEGNEQFF. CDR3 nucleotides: TGTGCCAGCTCACTATGGGGCCTAGAGGGCAATGAGCAGTTCTTC.

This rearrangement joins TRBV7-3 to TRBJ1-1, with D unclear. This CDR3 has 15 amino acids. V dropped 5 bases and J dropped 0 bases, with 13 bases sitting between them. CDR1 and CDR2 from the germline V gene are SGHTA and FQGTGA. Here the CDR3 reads CASSPTPSLNTEAFF. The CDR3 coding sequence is TGTGCCAGCAGCCCGACACCGAGCCTGAACACTGAAGCTTTCTTT. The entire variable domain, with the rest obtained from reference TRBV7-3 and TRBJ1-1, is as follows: GAGVSQTPSNKVTEKGKYVELRCDPISGHTALYWYRQSLGQGPEFLIYFQGTGAADDSGLPNDRFFAVRPEGSVSTLKIQRTERGDSAVYLCASSPTPSLNTEAFFGQGTRLTVV.

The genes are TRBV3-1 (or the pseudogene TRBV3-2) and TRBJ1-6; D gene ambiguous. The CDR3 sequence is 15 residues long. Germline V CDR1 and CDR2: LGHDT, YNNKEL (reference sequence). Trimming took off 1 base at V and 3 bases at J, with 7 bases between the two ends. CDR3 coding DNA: TGTGCCAGCAGCCAAGTAGGGAACTATAATTCACCCCTCCACTTT. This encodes CASSQVGNYNSPLHF.